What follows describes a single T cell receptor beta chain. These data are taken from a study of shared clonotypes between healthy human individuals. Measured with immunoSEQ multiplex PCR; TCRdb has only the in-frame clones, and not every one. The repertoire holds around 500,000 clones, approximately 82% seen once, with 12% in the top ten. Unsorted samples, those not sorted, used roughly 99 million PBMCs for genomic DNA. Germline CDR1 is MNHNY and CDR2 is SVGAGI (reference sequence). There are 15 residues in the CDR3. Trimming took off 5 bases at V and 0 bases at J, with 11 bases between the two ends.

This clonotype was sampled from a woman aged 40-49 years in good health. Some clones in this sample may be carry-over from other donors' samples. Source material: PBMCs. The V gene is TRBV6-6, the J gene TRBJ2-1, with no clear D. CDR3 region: CASSPSLGSYNEQFF. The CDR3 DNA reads TGTGCCAGCAGTCCGTCGTTGGGCTCCTACAATGAGCAGTTCTTC.